Listed here are 21 T cell receptor beta chains from one sample, sequenced in a study of T cell responses to AZD1222 COVID-19 vaccine. Method: immunoSEQ multiplex PCR; TCRdb's copy keeps in-frame clones and lacks some. The sample has 180,000 or so clones, about 91% seen once. Specimen: peripheral blood, collected 28 days after the second AZD1222 dose. These TCRs come from an adult who received the AZD1222 COVID-19 vaccine.

The gene calls are TRBV27 and TRBJ2-3; the match to TRBD2 covers 11 bases. J was trimmed by 2 bases and V by 7 bases; bases with no gene match: 8. This CDR3 comprises 16 residues. The germline CDR1 and CDR2 sequences are MNHEY and SMNVEV (reference sequence). The CDR3 sequence: CASTVTSGGLTDTQYF. Here the CDR3 DNA reads TGTGCCAGCACCGTCACTAGCGGGGGACTCACAGATACGCAGTATTTT.

This clone was picked up one time. The V and J genes are TRBV7-6 and TRBJ1-1, with a tentative D call TRBD1 (6 bases). This CDR3 has 14 residues. V shed 7 bases and J shed 3 bases, with 15 bases lying between them. Germline-derived CDR1 and CDR2 are SGHVS and FNYEAQ. The CDR3 bases are TGTGCCAGCACGACCCCAGGGGACGACACTGAAGCTTTCTTT. It codes for CASTTPGDDTEAFF.

The chain combines TRBV18 with TRBJ2-3; D unresolved. Germline CDR1 and CDR2: KGHSH and LQKENI. V lost 3 bases and J lost 1, with 8 bases in between. The CDR3 has 14 residues. The CDR3 reads CASSPGEGTDTQYF. DNA of the CDR3: TGTGCCAGCTCACCTGGCGAGGGCACAGATACGCAGTATTTT.

V gene TRBV11-2 combines with J gene TRBJ1-2; maybe TRBD1 (6 bases). The CDR3 loop spans 14 amino acids. Trimming took 4 bases from V and 4 from J, leaving 13 bases between them. Germline values: CDR1 SGHAT, CDR2 FQNNGV. In DNA form, the CDR3 reads TGTGCCAGCAGCTCTGGACAGAGACTCTATGGCTACACCTTC. Encoded protein: CASSSGQRLYGYTF.

V gene TRBV6-6 combines with J gene TRBJ1-1; the D is unclear. Germline V lookup: CDR1 MNHNY, CDR2 SVGAGI (reference sequence). The CDR3 has 10 residues. The V gene lost 6 bases and the J gene lost 8 bases, with 7 bases spanning the gap. The DNA for the CDR3 is TGTGCCAGCAGCGCCCGGGAAGCTTTCTTT. This translates into CASSAREAFF.

CDR3 DNA: TGTGCCAGCAGTACTACGGCTGGACTAGCGGGAGCCCGAAGTACTGAGCAGTTCTTC. The encoded protein is CASSTTAGLAGARSTEQFF. The chain combines TRBV27 with TRBJ2-1, with 13 bases that match TRBD2. The junction had 19 bases not matched to a gene; V was cut back by 5 bases and J by 9 bases. The CDR3 is made up of 19 amino acids. Germline V gene sequence: CDR1 MNHEY, CDR2 SMNVEV (reference sequence).

This chain joins TRBV3-1 (or the pseudogene TRBV3-2) and TRBJ2-3, with D perhaps TRBD1 (7 bases). V dropped 7 bases and J dropped 3 bases, with 17 bases sitting between them. In germline, CDR1 is LGHDT, CDR2 YNNKEL (reference sequence). This CDR3 comprises 15 residues. The CDR3 protein is CASIGQGGGTDTQYF. CDR3 coding DNA: TGTGCCAGCATCGGCCAGGGGGGAGGTACAGATACGCAGTATTTT.

The J gene is TRBJ1-2, the V gene TRBV6-1; the match to TRBD1 covers 7 bases. This CDR3 has 15 amino acids. Germline-derived CDR1 and CDR2 are MNHNS and SASEGT. V lost 2 bases and J lost 2; bases outside the gene matches: 5. The CDR3 DNA sequence: TGTGCCAGCAGTGAAAGGACAGGCCCCAACTATGGCTACACCTTC. This encodes CASSERTGPNYGYTF.

The chain has TRBV6-2 or TRBV6-3 and TRBJ2-7; 9 nucleotides align to TRBD2. The junction had 13 bases not matched to a gene; V was cut back by 3 bases and J by 7 bases. This CDR3 has 16 residues. Germline-derived CDR1 and CDR2 are MNHEY and SVGEGT. Here the CDR3 reads CASSYRWVAGEWEQYF. The DNA for the CDR3 is TGTGCCAGCAGTTATAGGTGGGTAGCGGGAGAATGGGAGCAGTACTTC.

This sequence joins TRBV20-1 and TRBJ2-7, with 10 bases identical to TRBD2. Germline CDR1 reads DFQATT; CDR2 reads SNEGSKA (reference sequence). The CDR3 extends over 11 amino acids. CDR3 in amino acids: CTLAGVTEQYF. The CDR3 nucleotides are TGCACCCTAGCGGGAGTTACCGAGCAGTACTTC.

V gene TRBV19 combines with J gene TRBJ1-1; D not certain. The CDR3 loop spans 13 amino acids. Trimming took off 0 bases at V and 5 bases at J, with 7 bases between the two ends. CDR1 is LNHDA, CDR2 SQIVND, per germline (reference sequence). The CDR3 region is CASSIDAGTEAFF. In DNA form, the CDR3 reads TGTGCCAGTAGTATAGATGCGGGGACTGAAGCTTTCTTT.

The chain carries TRBV3-1 (or the pseudogene TRBV3-2) and TRBJ2-3; TRBD2 matches 9 bases. The ends lost 1 base at V and 3 bases at J; junction bases unmatched: 5. This CDR3 comprises 16 residues. Germline V lookup: CDR1 LGHDT, CDR2 YNNKEL (reference sequence). In DNA, the CDR3 is TGTGCCAGCAGCCAAGGGGCGAGCGGGGGGACAGATACGCAGTATTTT. This sequence encodes CASSQGASGGTDTQYF.

In its sample, this clone was seen once. V usage is TRBV13 and J usage is TRBJ2-5; D remains unclear. Germline CDR1 reads PRHDT; CDR2 reads FYEKMQ (reference sequence). V shed 4 bases and J shed 2 bases, with 20 bases lying between them. The CDR3 spans 17 residues. The DNA for the CDR3 is TGTGCCAGCAGCTCCTCTACCCGTTCGAAGGGACAAGAGACCCAGTACTTC. Protein sequence: CASSSSTRSKGQETQYF.

For this clone: The junction departs from the called germline gene at one end, perhaps through a read error. This chain uses TRBV29-1 with TRBJ1-2; D is ambiguous. CDR3 length equals 13 residues. CDR1 SQVTM and CDR2 ANQGSEA come from the germline V gene. CDR3 sequence: CSVGGGEDYGNTF. The DNA for the CDR3 is TGCAGCGTTGGGGGAGGTGAGGACTATGGCAACACCTTC.

V gene TRBV11-2 combines with J gene TRBJ1-2, with TRBD1 as a possible D gene (6 bases). Trimming left V 1 base short and J 6 bases short, with 15 bases between. This CDR3 is built from 15 residues. The germline CDR1 and CDR2 sequences are SGHAT and FQNNGV. The CDR3 region has the DNA TGTGCCAGCAGCTTAGGAGGGGCAGGGGAAAATGGCTACACCTTC. Translation: CASSLGGAGENGYTF.

The chain recombines TRBV5-1 with TRBJ1-6; unclear D gene. Germline V CDR1 and CDR2: SGHRS, YFSETQ. Deletions cut 0 bases from V and 6 bases from J, with 4 bases between. The CDR3 consists of 13 residues. CDR3 DNA: TGCGCCAGCAGCTTGGTATCTAATTCACCCCTCCACTTT. This encodes CASSLVSNSPLHF.

The chain joins TRBV24-1 to TRBJ1-4, with 10 bases fitting TRBD1. The CDR3 runs 18 residues. V was pared by 4 bases and J by 4 bases, with 11 bases of the junction left unmatched. Germline CDR1 and CDR2: KGHDR and SFDVKD. The DNA of the CDR3 is TGTGCCACCAGTGAAACTCCGGGACAGGGGACCGATAATGAAAAACTGTTTTTT. It translates to CATSETPGQGTDNEKLFF.

The rearrangement joins TRBV30 to TRBJ1-5, with D possibly being TRBD1 (6 bases). This CDR3 contains 14 residues. V was trimmed by 0 bases and J by 7 bases, leaving 13 bases between them. Germline V gives CDR1 GTSNPN, CDR2 SVGIG (reference sequence). The CDR3 nucleotides are TGTGCCTGGAGTGTACTAAGGGGGGCCCAGCCCCAGCATTTT. This codes for CAWSVLRGAQPQHF.

V and J are TRBV27 and TRBJ1-5; 10 bases are a match to TRBD1. Germline-derived CDR1 and CDR2 are MNHEY and SMNVEV (reference sequence). The CDR3 loop spans 16 amino acids. The V gene end was trimmed by 10 bases and the J gene end by 5 bases; junction bases not matched to a gene: 14. CDR3 nucleotides: TGTGCCAACCAGATACGGGACAGGGGACAACATCAGCCCCAGCATTTT. Amino acid sequence: CANQIRDRGQHQPQHF.

V gene TRBV5-5 combines with J gene TRBJ1-1; 10 positions agree with TRBD1. V dropped 5 bases and J dropped 4; count of bases not matched to a gene: 5. The germline V gene encodes CDR1 SGHKS and CDR2 YYEKEE (reference sequence). The CDR3 sequence is 14 residues long. The DNA of the CDR3 is TGTGCCAGCAGTTCCGACAGGGGGCTCACTGAAGCTTTCTTT. Translation gives CASSSDRGLTEAFF.

This chain uses TRBV28 with TRBJ1-2; D uncertain. CDR1 is MDHEN, CDR2 SYDVKM, per germline. Trimming left V 2 bases short and J 5 bases short, with 15 bases between. The CDR3 extends over 15 amino acids. The CDR3 coding sequence is TGTGCCAGCAGTTTAACCCTCACGACTGAGTATGGCTACACCTTC. Translating gives CASSLTLTTEYGYTF.